This T cell receptor (beta chain) derives from a study of T cell responses to AZD1222 COVID-19 vaccine. Study-wide results and limits: Clonal diversity may have been underestimated, and the donors were mostly white British, with more females than males. Nearly half of the spike-specific TCRs reportedly recognize variant regions that carry no mutations. Seropositive status at baseline applied to only a handful of AZD1222 recipients. Repertoire sampling was restricted to post-peak T cell response timepoints.

The protocol was immunoSEQ multiplex PCR, while the TCRdb copy is restricted to in-frame clones and leaves out a portion. The sample lists around 180,000 clones; approximately 92% were seen once. CDR3 size: 13 residues. Per germline, CDR1 SNHLY and CDR2 FYNNEI. V lost 9 bases and J lost 8, with 19 bases in between. Turning to this clone: Its matching antigen is unknown.

The sequenced sample was peripheral blood, obtained on day 0 of AZD1222 vaccination. The source of this sequence is an adult in good health. The J gene is TRBJ1-2, the V gene TRBV2; D may be TRBD1 (6 bases). CDR3 loop: CASNIQQGGGYTF. The CDR3 region has the DNA TGTGCCAGTAACATACAACAGGGAGGAGGCTACACCTTC.